The 7 T cell receptor beta chains presented below share a single source sample, sequenced in a study of blood T cell repertoires in COVID-19. The protocol was immunoSEQ multiplex PCR, while the TCRdb copy is restricted to in-frame clones and leaves out a portion. The sample has about 130,000 clones; more than 80% are singletons. Material: peripheral blood. All receptors come from a human donor in a cohort sampled during active COVID-19.

The genes are TRBV5-4 and TRBJ1-1; D might be TRBD1 (6 bases). The CDR3 extends over 14 amino acids. Germline-derived CDR1 and CDR2 are SGHNT and YYREEE (reference sequence). Trimming removed 0 bases at V and 9 bases at J, with 15 bases between. In nucleotides, the CDR3 is TGTGCCAGCAGCTTGGTCGGTCAGGGGTTTAAAGCTTTCTTT. Residues: CASSLVGQGFKAFF.

The chain uses TRBV10-3 and TRBJ1-1, with D perhaps matching TRBD1 (6 bases). Trimming pared 2 bases from V and 6 bases from J, leaving 16 bases between. There are 15 residues in the CDR3. Germline CDR1 and CDR2: ENHRY and SYGVKD. CDR3: CAISEDSGGGAEAFF. The CDR3 coding sequence is TGTGCCATCAGTGAGGATTCCGGGGGGGGCGCTGAAGCTTTCTTT.

This chain joins TRBV19 and TRBJ2-7, with D tentatively TRBD2 (6 bases). V shed 0 bases and J shed 3 bases, with 12 bases lying between them. CDR1 is LNHDA and CDR2 is SQIVND in the germline V gene (reference sequence). CDR3 length equals 15 residues. In nucleotides, the CDR3 is TGTGCCAGTAGTATAGAGTGGGGGGAATACTACGAGCAGTACTTC. This encodes CASSIEWGEYYEQYF.

This clone has just one count. The chain is built from TRBV29-1 and TRBJ1-2, with D hard to call. CDR1 is SQVTM, CDR2 ANQGSEA, per germline. The CDR3 has 12 amino acids. The V end was cut by 6 bases, the J end by 8 bases, with 16 bases between. The CDR3 is CSVRRLREGYTF. The DNA of the CDR3 is TGCAGCGTCCGCCGACTGCGCGAGGGCTACACCTTC.

The V gene is TRBV18, the J gene TRBJ2-2; possibly TRBD1 for D (8 bases). This CDR3 contains 15 residues. The V gene lost 1 base and the J gene lost 4 bases, with 10 bases spanning the gap. In germline, CDR1 is KGHSH, CDR2 LQKENI. The CDR3 DNA reads as TGTGCCAGCTCACCACACAGGGGGGGCACCGGGGAGCTGTTTTTT. It translates to CASSPHRGGTGELFF.

CDR3 nucleotides: TGTGCCAGCAGCCATATATGGGAGGTCCTCACGGCGAACTATGGCTACACCTTC. Amino acid sequence: CASSHIWEVLTANYGYTF. V is TRBV5-6 and J is TRBJ1-2; no reliable D call. CDR1 is SGHDT, CDR2 YYEEEE, per germline. Trimming pared 4 bases from V and 2 bases from J, leaving 24 bases between. The CDR3 loop spans 18 amino acids.

The V gene is TRBV24-1, the J gene TRBJ2-3; 9 bases map to TRBD2. Germline V CDR1 and CDR2: KGHDR, SFDVKD. V trimming: 7 bases; J trimming: 1 base; junction bases outside the gene matches: 5. The CDR3 totals 15 residues. The CDR3: CATRTTSGGTDTQYF. In DNA, the CDR3 is TGTGCCACCAGAACGACTAGCGGAGGCACAGATACGCAGTATTTT.